This T cell receptor (beta chain) was observed in a study of T cell responses to AZD1222 COVID-19 vaccine. Study conclusions and caveats: Repertoires were sampled only after the peak T cell response.

Concerning this clone: The antigen remains unidentified.

Germline V gene data show CDR1 as MNHEY and CDR2 as SMNVEV (reference sequence). The CDR3 is made up of 11 amino acids. V lost 2 bases and J lost 5, with 0 bases in between. Clones were sequenced by immunoSEQ multiplex PCR, and TCRdb holds only the in-frame ones, with some missing. This sample has roughly 120,000 clones, with around 90% found just once. This sample comprised peripheral blood, obtained on day 0 of AZD1222 vaccination. This chain links TRBV27 with TRBJ2-2; D is uncertain. The clonotype was recovered from an adult in good health. This CDR3 is CASSLTGELFF. The CDR3 DNA sequence: TGTGCCAGCAGTTTAACCGGGGAGCTGTTTTTT.